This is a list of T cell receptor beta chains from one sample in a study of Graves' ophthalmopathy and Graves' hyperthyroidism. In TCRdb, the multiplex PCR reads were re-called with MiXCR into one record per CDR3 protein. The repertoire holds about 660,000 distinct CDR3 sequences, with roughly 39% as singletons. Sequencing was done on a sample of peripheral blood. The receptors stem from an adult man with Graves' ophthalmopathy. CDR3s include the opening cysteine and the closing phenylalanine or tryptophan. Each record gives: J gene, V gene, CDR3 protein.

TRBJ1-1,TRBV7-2,CASSLPQNTEAFF
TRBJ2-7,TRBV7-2,CASSALRDRALYEQYF
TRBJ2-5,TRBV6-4,CASSELAGQETQYF
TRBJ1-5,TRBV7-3,CASSQGGGGNQPQHF
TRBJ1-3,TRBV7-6,CASSSTGGGGNTIYF
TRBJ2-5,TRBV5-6,CASSWAQRGEVTQYF
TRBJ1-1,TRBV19,CASSNRGMTEAFF
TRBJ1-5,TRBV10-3,CAIGVDGHNQPLHF
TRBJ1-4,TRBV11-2,CASRGRTEGEKLFF
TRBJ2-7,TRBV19,CASRQGANTGELYF
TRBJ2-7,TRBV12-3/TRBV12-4,CASSLTTGPNEQYF
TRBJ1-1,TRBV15,CATSRVGANTEAFF
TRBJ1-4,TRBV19,CASSIMGLFNEKLFF
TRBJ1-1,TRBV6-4,CAGSYLGNTEAFF